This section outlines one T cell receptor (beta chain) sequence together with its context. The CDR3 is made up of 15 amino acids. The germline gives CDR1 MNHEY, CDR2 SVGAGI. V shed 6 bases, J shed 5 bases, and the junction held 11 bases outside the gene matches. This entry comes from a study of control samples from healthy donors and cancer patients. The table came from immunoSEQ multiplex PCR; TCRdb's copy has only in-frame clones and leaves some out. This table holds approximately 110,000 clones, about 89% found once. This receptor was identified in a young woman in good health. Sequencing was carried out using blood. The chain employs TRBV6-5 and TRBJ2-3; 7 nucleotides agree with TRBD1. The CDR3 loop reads CASRRQGLGLDTQYF. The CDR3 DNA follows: TGTGCCAGCAGGCGACAGGGTCTCGGGTTAGATACGCAGTATTTT.